The next 12 T cell receptor beta chains were all read from a single sample in a study of blood T cell repertoires in COVID-19. Libraries were prepared by immunoSEQ multiplex PCR; TCRdb keeps only in-frame clonotypes and omits some of them. Among 50,000 to 80,000 clones, 85% to 90% were seen once, and the ten largest hold less than 1.5%. Specimen: peripheral blood. Receptor source: a man aged 55 to 69 with acute or convalescent COVID-19.

The chain couples TRBV5-1 to TRBJ2-7; 10 bases map to TRBD1. This CDR3 is 13 amino acids long. Germline assignment: CDR1 SGHRS and CDR2 YFSETQ. V was clipped by 6 bases and J by 3 bases; unmatched bases: 3. Here the CDR3 reads CASTWTGGYEQYF. DNA for the CDR3: TGCGCCAGCACCTGGACAGGGGGCTACGAGCAGTACTTC.

The V and J genes are TRBV30 and TRBJ1-4, with 12 bases that match TRBD1. The V gene end was trimmed by 5 bases and the J gene end by 10 bases; junction bases not matched to a gene: 11. CDR1 is GTSNPN, CDR2 SVGIG, per germline (reference sequence). There are 15 residues in the CDR3. The CDR3 region has the DNA TGTGCCTGGGGACTTCCGGGACAGGGGGCAGGAAAACTGTTTTTT. This codes for CAWGLPGQGAGKLFF. Together with reference TRBV30 and TRBJ1-4, the CDR3 gives the full variable domain: SQTIHQWPATLVQPVGSPLSLECTVEGTSNPNLYWYRQAAGRGLQLLFYSVGIGQISSEVPQNLSASRPQDRQFILSSKKLLLSDSGFYLCAWGLPGQGAGKLFFGSGTQLSVL.

CDR3 amino acids: CATGEGQGNLDEQFF. The CDR3 DNA follows: TGTGCCACCGGGGAGGGACAGGGTAATCTCGATGAGCAGTTCTTC. V usage is TRBV24-1 and J usage is TRBJ2-1, with 9 bases that match TRBD1. The CDR3 has 15 amino acids. Germline CDR1 reads KGHDR; CDR2 reads SFDVKD. The junction had 13 bases not matched to a gene; V was cut back by 9 bases and J by 8 bases.

The count of this clone is one. The chain recombines TRBV15 with TRBJ1-2, with D tentatively TRBD1 (6 bases). Germline CDR1 reads LNHNV; CDR2 reads YYDKDF (reference sequence). The CDR3 is 17 amino acids. V was trimmed by 5 bases and J by 0 bases, leaving 19 bases between them. The CDR3 DNA reads as TGTGCCACCAGCGGAACTACAGGGTTGGGTTCTAACTATGGCTACACCTTC. Protein: CATSGTTGLGSNYGYTF.

This rearrangement joins TRBV27 to TRBJ1-1, with D tentatively TRBD1 (5 bases). Germline values: CDR1 MNHEY, CDR2 SMNVEV (reference sequence). V was shortened by 3 bases and J by 1 base, with 9 bases between the two germline ends. This CDR3 contains 14 residues. The CDR3 sequence: CASSFRASNTEAFF. CDR3 DNA sequence: TGTGCCAGCAGTTTCAGGGCATCGAACACTGAAGCTTTCTTT.

The chain employs TRBV19 and TRBJ2-5, with a weak D call TRBD1 (5 bases). This CDR3 comprises 13 residues. In germline, CDR1 is LNHDA, CDR2 SQIVND (reference sequence). The V and J ends lost 7 bases and 4 bases respectively, with 13 bases between them. The CDR3 nucleotides are TGTGCCAGTAAGGGGTGGGGTCGAGAGACCCAGTACTTC. This sequence encodes CASKGWGRETQYF.

CDR3 sequence: CASSFSGTDEQYF. The CDR3 DNA reads TGTGCCAGCAGTTTTTCCGGGACAGACGAGCAGTACTTC. This chain joins TRBV5-6 and TRBJ2-7; 7 bases are shared with TRBD1. V lost 5 bases, J lost 5 bases, and 7 bases stayed unmatched. Germline CDR1 SGHDT, CDR2 YYEEEE. The length of the CDR3 is 13 residues.

This chain uses TRBV9 with TRBJ2-1; D call uncertain. Trimming stripped 4 bases from V and 2 bases from J, with 19 bases between. Per the germline V gene, CDR1 is SGDLS and CDR2 is YYNGEE. The CDR3 sequence is 17 residues long. In nucleotides, the CDR3 is TGTGCCAGCAGCCCCTCCCCCCGGCTAGTCGCCTACAATGAGCAGTTCTTC. Amino acid sequence: CASSPSPRLVAYNEQFF.

J is TRBJ2-7 and V is TRBV10-2; 7 bases align to TRBD2. The CDR3 covers 16 residues. Unmatched junction bases numbered 15, after V lost 3 bases and J lost 7 bases. Germline CDR1 and CDR2: WSHSY and SAAADI. In DNA form, the CDR3 reads TGCGCCAGCAGTGAATCTAGGGGAGGGAGTTATCGAGAGCAGTACTTC. Its translation: CASSESRGGSYREQYF.

This chain connects TRBV5-4 to TRBJ1-1; D uncertain. V was cut by 4 bases and J by 1 base, with 17 bases left in between. The CDR3 runs 16 residues. Germline V gene lookup returns CDR1 SGHNT and CDR2 YYREEE (reference sequence). The CDR3 region has the DNA TGTGCCAGCAGCCGAATGACACAAATGGGGAACACTGAAGCTTTCTTT. Its translation: CASSRMTQMGNTEAFF.

This chain joins TRBV7-2 and TRBJ1-4; 9 nucleotides agree with TRBD1. This CDR3 has 15 amino acids. Trimming removed 5 bases from V and 7 bases from J; junction bases left unmatched: 8. Germline V CDR1 and CDR2: SGHTA, FQGNSA. CDR3 amino acids: CASSRTGGVGEKLFF. The CDR3 bases are TGTGCCAGCAGCCGTACAGGGGGCGTGGGTGAAAAACTGTTTTTT.

This clone was seen a single time. This chain uses TRBV6-1 with TRBJ1-1; maybe TRBD1 (5 bases). This CDR3 is 12 amino acids long. Trimming shortened V by 2 bases and J by 4 bases, and 5 bases separated the two germline ends. Germline V CDR1 and CDR2: MNHNS, SASEGT. This CDR3 reads CASSEQGTEAFF. The CDR3 coding sequence is TGTGCCAGCAGTGAACAGGGCACTGAAGCTTTCTTT.